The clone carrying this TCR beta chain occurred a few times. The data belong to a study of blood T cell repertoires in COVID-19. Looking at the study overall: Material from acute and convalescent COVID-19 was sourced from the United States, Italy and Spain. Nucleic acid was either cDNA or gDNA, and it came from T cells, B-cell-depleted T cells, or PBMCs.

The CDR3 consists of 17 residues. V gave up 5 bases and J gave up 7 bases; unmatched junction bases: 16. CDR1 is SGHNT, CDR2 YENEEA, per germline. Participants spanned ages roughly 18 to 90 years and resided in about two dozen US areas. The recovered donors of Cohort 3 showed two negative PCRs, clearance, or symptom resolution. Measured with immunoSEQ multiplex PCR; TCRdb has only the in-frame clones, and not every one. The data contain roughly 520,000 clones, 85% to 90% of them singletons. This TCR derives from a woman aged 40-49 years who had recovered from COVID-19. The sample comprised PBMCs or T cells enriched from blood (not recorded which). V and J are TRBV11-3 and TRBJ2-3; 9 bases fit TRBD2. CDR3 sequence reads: CASSPLVWREGRNTQYF. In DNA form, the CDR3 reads TGTGCCAGCAGCCCCTTGGTTTGGCGGGAGGGCCGAAATACGCAGTATTTT.